The rows below give T cell receptor beta chains drawn from one sample of a study of blood T cell repertoires in COVID-19. Repertoires were generated with immunoSEQ multiplex PCR, while TCRdb's copy carries only in-frame clones and drops some. Of 140,000 to 150,000 clones listed, 85% are singletons. Sequenced input: peripheral blood. The receptors come from a woman aged 35 to 49 with active or convalescent COVID-19. Both conserved end residues are part of each CDR3. D genes are given only for firm matches. Size tells how often a clone was seen (once, few, many) or the class of an expanded clone, and some rows leave it out.

d_call,clone_size,v_call,j_call,cdr3_nt,cdr3_aa
TRBD1,NA,TRBV7-8,TRBJ1-5,TGTGCCAGCAGCTTAAGGACAGGGGGGGTTTCTTATGATCAGCCCCAGCATTTT,CASSLRTGGVSYDQPQHF
NA,NA,TRBV19,TRBJ1-2,TGTGCCAGTAGTCCGGGTAACTATGGCTACACCTTC,CASSPGNYGYTF
NA,NA,TRBV19,TRBJ2-1,TGTGCCAGTAGCGGGGGATTGAGCTCCTACAATGAGCAGTTCTTC,CASSGGLSSYNEQFF
NA,NA,TRBV28,TRBJ1-4,TGTGCCAGCAGTTTGGGAGGCGTAGGAGAAAAACTGTTTTTT,CASSLGGVGEKLFF
NA,NA,TRBV27,TRBJ1-5,TGTGCCAGCGTGGTGAGGTTAAGCAATCAGCCCCAGCATTTT,CASVVRLSNQPQHF
TRBD1,NA,TRBV7-2,TRBJ2-6,TGTGCCAGCAGCCAAAGCACTACAGGGGCTGGGGCCAACGTCCTGACTTTC,CASSQSTTGAGANVLTF
TRBD1,NA,TRBV19,TRBJ1-1,TGTGCCAGTAGTAGCTCAGGGGGCATCACTGAAGCTTTCTTT,CASSSSGGITEAFF
TRBD1,NA,TRBV28,TRBJ2-6,TGTGCCAGCAGCCCCGGGACAGGTGCTGGGGCCAACGTCCTGACTTTC,CASSPGTGAGANVLTF
TRBD1,NA,TRBV6-6,TRBJ1-2,TGTGCCAGCAGCCGACACAGGGGGCGAACTACTAACTATGGCTACACCTTC,CASSRHRGRTTNYGYTF
TRBD1,NA,TRBV30,TRBJ1-2,TGTGCCTGGAGTGTGACAGGGACCCATGGCTACACCTTC,CAWSVTGTHGYTF
TRBD1,NA,TRBV5-5,TRBJ1-1,TGTGCCAGCAGCTTGAATGAGGGACAGGGGCGCACTGAAGCTTTCTTT,CASSLNEGQGRTEAFF
NA,once,TRBV6-2/TRBV6-3,TRBJ1-1,TGTGCCAGCAGTTATACCGATTGGAGTGAAGCTTTCTTT,CASSYTDWSEAFF
TRBD1,NA,TRBV7-9,TRBJ1-5,TGTGCCAGCAGCTTAGCACAGGGGGTGGGCAATCAGCCCCAGCATTTT,CASSLAQGVGNQPQHF
NA,NA,TRBV3-1/TRBV3-2,TRBJ2-3,TGTGCCAGCAGCTTACAGGGCCCACCCCTCCCTACGCAGTATTTT,CASSLQGPPLPTQYF
TRBD1,few,TRBV6-2/TRBV6-3,TRBJ1-1,TGTGCCAGCAGTGACGGACAGGGGTCGACTGAAGCTTTCTTT,CASSDGQGSTEAFF
NA,NA,TRBV5-1,TRBJ2-3,TGCGCCAGCAGTCAGCGGGCAGATACGCAGTATTTT,CASSQRADTQYF
NA,NA,TRBV7-2,TRBJ1-3,TGTGCCAGCAGCTTACCGGACTACTCTGGAAACACCATATATTTT,CASSLPDYSGNTIYF
NA,NA,TRBV6-6,TRBJ2-5,TGTGCCAGCAGTCCCCCCTCCTCGGAGACCCAGTACTTC,CASSPPSSETQYF
TRBD1,few,TRBV6-5,TRBJ1-5,TGTGCCGAACAGGGGTCGGGACAGCCCCAGCATTTT,CAEQGSGQPQHF
TRBD1,NA,TRBV27,TRBJ1-4,TGTGCCAGCAGTTCACAGGGGGCCGGTAATGAAAAACTGTTTTTT,CASSSQGAGNEKLFF
TRBD2,NA,TRBV27,TRBJ2-7,TGTGCCAGCAGTCCAAGCGGGACTAGCGGGAGAGGCGAGCAGTACTTC,CASSPSGTSGRGEQYF
NA,once,TRBV6-5,TRBJ1-3,TGTGCCAGCAGTTACACGCAACAGGCAGGAGGAAACACCATATATTTT,CASSYTQQAGGNTIYF
NA,once,TRBV7-2,TRBJ2-2,TGTGCCAGCAGCTTTTCCCCGAATTTAGCCGGGGAGCTGTTTTTT,CASSFSPNLAGELFF
TRBD2,NA,TRBV27,TRBJ2-2,TGTGCCACCGGACGGGGGGTGGGCACCGGGGAGCTGTTTTTT,CATGRGVGTGELFF
NA,NA,TRBV5-1,TRBJ1-1,TGCGCCAGCAGCGCAGCTGGAGGTAACAACATGAACACTGAAGCTTTCTTT,CASSAAGGNNMNTEAFF
NA,NA,TRBV19,TRBJ1-1,TGTGCCAGTAGTAGAGAGGGGCCAGGCACTGAAGCTTTCTTT,CASSREGPGTEAFF
NA,NA,TRBV20-1,TRBJ1-5,TGCAGTGCTAGTGGTTCGGGACAGCCCCAGCATTTT,CSASGSGQPQHF
TRBD1,NA,TRBV6-2/TRBV6-3,TRBJ1-2,TGTGCCAGCAGCCCCGGACAGGCCTCACTCAACTATGGCTACACCTTC,CASSPGQASLNYGYTF
NA,NA,TRBV5-1,TRBJ2-5,TGCGCCAGCAGCTCCTATAGGGAGGCCCAGTACTTC,CASSSYREAQYF
NA,NA,TRBV11-2,TRBJ2-1,TGTGCCAGCAGCTATGCGGTTAGCGAAAGCTCCTACAATGAGCAGTTCTTC,CASSYAVSESSYNEQFF
NA,NA,TRBV3-1/TRBV3-2,TRBJ2-1,TGTGCCAGCAGCCCACTAGCCAGCTCCTACAATGAGCAGTTCTTC,CASSPLASSYNEQFF
TRBD1,NA,TRBV9,TRBJ1-4,TGTGCCAGCAGCGTTTATGGGACAGTTAATGAAAAACTGTTTTTT,CASSVYGTVNEKLFF